Following are 30 T cell receptor beta chains from one sample sequenced in a study of identical twins. TCRdb used MiXCR to reprocess the 5' RACE reads, holding one entry per CDR3 protein. The table lists about 220,000 distinct CDR3 sequences, more than 6.5% of them singletons. This sample was also put to use in a study of yellow fever vaccine responses in identical twins.

The specimen sequenced was memory (CD45RO+) T cells sorted from blood. These receptors were taken from a young woman in good health.

This clonotype has a handful of counts. The chain combines TRBV19 with TRBJ2-3, with TRBD2 as a possible D gene (6 bases). The CDR3 runs to 16 residues. V was cut by 9 bases and J by 4 bases, with 23 bases left in between. CDR1 LNHDA and CDR2 SQIVND come from the germline V gene (reference sequence). CDR3 sequence (DNA): TGTGCCAGCAGCACACGGGGCGGAGGCGGGGCAGATACGCAGTATTTT. Amino acid sequence: CASSTRGGGGADTQYF.

The V and J genes are TRBV7-9 and TRBJ2-7; 8 bases match TRBD2. CDR1 and CDR2 (germline): SEHNR, FQNEAQ (reference sequence). The CDR3 has 15 residues. V lost 5 bases to trimming and J lost 9 bases; unmatched junction nucleotides: 15. The CDR3 loop reads CASSPPGGARRRQYF. CDR3 nucleotide sequence: TGTGCCAGCAGCCCCCCGGGGGGGGCGCGAAGGCGGCAGTACTTC.

V gene TRBV5-6 combines with J gene TRBJ1-1; 8 bases fit TRBD1. Germline lookup yields CDR1 SGHDT and CDR2 YYEEEE. V lost 3 bases, J lost 3 bases, and 4 bases stayed unmatched. The CDR3 sequence is 14 residues long. DNA of the CDR3: TGTGCCAGCAGCTCGACAGGGGATTACACTGAAGCTTTCTTT. As protein: CASSSTGDYTEAFF.

This clonotype was found a few times. V and J are TRBV9 and TRBJ2-3; 8 positions agree with TRBD2. CDR3 length equals 19 residues. J lost 0 bases, V lost 4 bases, and 16 bases had no gene match. Germline V gives CDR1 SGDLS, CDR2 YYNGEE. CDR3 amino acids: CASSPESSGARASTDTQYF. CDR3 nucleotide sequence: TGTGCCAGCAGCCCAGAGAGTAGCGGGGCCCGTGCTAGCACAGATACGCAGTATTTT.

This clonotype has only a few counts. The chain joins TRBV27 to TRBJ2-2; 12 bases agree with TRBD2. Per germline, CDR1 MNHEY and CDR2 SMNVEV (reference sequence). V gave up 7 bases and J gave up 4 bases; unmatched junction bases: 1. CDR3 size: 14 residues. In DNA, the CDR3 is TGTGCCAGCAAACTAGCGGGAGGCACCGGGGAGCTGTTTTTT. Its protein is CASKLAGGTGELFF.

This clonotype was counted at least ten times. V usage is TRBV28 and J usage is TRBJ2-1; TRBD2 agrees at 11 bases. From germline, CDR1 is MDHEN and CDR2 SYDVKM. The V and J ends lost 3 bases and 4 bases, in that order; junction bases with no gene match: 5. CDR3 size: 16 residues. The DNA of the CDR3 is TGTGCCAGCAGTTTGAGTAGCGGGGGGGCTTACAATGAGCAGTTCTTC. It codes for CASSLSSGGAYNEQFF.

This clonotype was counted ten times or more. V is TRBV25-1 and J is TRBJ2-5; the D gene could be TRBD1 or TRBD2 (5 bases each). Deletions cut 6 bases from V and 5 bases from J, with 22 bases between. The CDR3 length is 16 residues. CDR1 and CDR2 from the germline V gene are MGHDK and SYGVNS. CDR3 amino acids: CASSPRRTPLGETQYF. The CDR3 DNA is TGTGCCAGCAGCCCGAGGAGGACACCACTGGGGGAGACCCAGTACTTC.

In its sample, this clonotype was seen many times. The chain uses TRBV15 and TRBJ2-1; 11 nucleotides agree with TRBD2. V lost 0 bases and J lost 12; bases outside the gene matches: 7. Per the germline V gene, CDR1 is LNHNV and CDR2 is YYDKDF (reference sequence). The length of the CDR3 is 15 residues. CDR3 sequence: CATSRETSGGGRQFF. DNA for the CDR3: TGTGCCACCAGCAGAGAAACTAGCGGGGGTGGACGGCAGTTCTTC.

The table lists this clonotype with many counts. V gene TRBV15 combines with J gene TRBJ2-3; weak D call: TRBD2 (6 bases). This CDR3 spans 16 amino acids. From germline, CDR1 is LNHNV and CDR2 YYDKDF (reference sequence). The ends were cut back, 5 bases at V and 6 bases at J, with 21 bases in the middle. CDR3 coding DNA: TGTGCCACCAGCCGCGGGGAATGGGCCCCCCGGGATACGCAGTATTTT. It specifies CATSRGEWAPRDTQYF.

This clonotype was observed a handful of times. The chain employs TRBV11-2 and TRBJ2-3, with 9 nucleotides matching TRBD2. Germline loops: CDR1 SGHAT, CDR2 FQNNGV. The J segment lost 6 bases and the V segment lost 0 bases, leaving 7 bases of the junction unmatched. This CDR3 is 16 amino acids long. The CDR3 DNA sequence: TGTGCCAGCAGCTTAGAAGGTAGTAGCGGGAGTGATACGCAGTATTTT. Translating gives CASSLEGSSGSDTQYF.

J is TRBJ2-7 and V is TRBV6-5; no reliable D call. This CDR3 has 15 residues. The V and J ends lost 0 bases and 3 bases respectively, with 12 bases between them. Germline assignment: CDR1 MNHEY and CDR2 SVGAGI. The CDR3: CASSYSNPSNYEQYF. The CDR3 coding sequence is TGTGCCAGCAGTTACTCGAACCCCTCCAACTACGAGCAGTACTTC.

The rearrangement uses TRBV5-4 and TRBJ1-5; D is ambiguous. The CDR3 consists of 13 residues. Germline loops: CDR1 SGHNT, CDR2 YYREEE (reference sequence). V gave up 4 bases and J gave up 5 bases, with 10 bases separating them. This CDR3 is CASSRGVDQPQHF. The CDR3 nucleotides read TGTGCCAGCAGCCGTGGGGTTGATCAGCCCCAGCATTTT. Together with reference TRBV5-4 and TRBJ1-5, the CDR3 gives the full variable domain: ETGVTQSPTHLIKTRGQQVTLRCSSQSGHNTVSWYQQALGQGPQFIFQYYREEENGRGNFPPRFSGLQFPNYSSELNVNALELDDSALYLCASSRGVDQPQHFGDGTRLSIL.

This clonotype occurred many times. The CDR3 sequence: CASSLIAIGGEKLFF. CDR3 sequence (DNA): TGTGCCAGCAGCTTAATCGCTATCGGAGGTGAAAAACTGTTTTTT. V is TRBV7-9 and J is TRBJ1-4; no definite D call. This CDR3 is 15 amino acids long. The V gene lost 2 bases and the J gene lost 7 bases, with 14 bases spanning the gap. Germline V gene lookup returns CDR1 SEHNR and CDR2 FQNEAQ (reference sequence). Drawing the rest from reference TRBV7-9 and TRBJ1-4, the complete variable domain is DTGVSQNPRHKITKRGQNVTFRCDPISEHNRLYWYRQTLGQGPEFLTYFQNEAQLEKSRLLSDRFSAERPKGSFSTLEIQRTEQGDSAMYLCASSLIAIGGEKLFFGSGTQLSVL.

This clonotype was counted at least ten times. The chain has TRBV6-6 and TRBJ1-1, with 11 bases lining up with TRBD1. The length of the CDR3 is 13 residues. Trimming removed 6 bases from V and 10 bases from J; junction bases left unmatched: 7. CDR1 MNHNY and CDR2 SVGAGI come from the germline V gene (reference sequence). The CDR3 loop reads CASSLGQGAPAFF. The CDR3 nucleotides are TGTGCCAGCAGCCTTGGACAGGGGGCCCCAGCTTTCTTT.

Comments on this clonotype: Possible read error: a much larger clone is one base away. The chain recombines TRBV5-8 with TRBJ2-3, with D tentatively TRBD2 (5 bases). Germline CDR1 is SGHTS and CDR2 is YDEGEE. Trimming left V 3 bases short and J 5 bases short, with 16 bases between. The CDR3 consists of 15 residues. The CDR3 nucleotides are TGTGCCAGCAGCTCCGGGATAGGGCCCCTAGATACGCAGTATTTT. Translated: CASSSGIGPLDTQYF. Full variable domain (rest looked up from reference TRBV5-8 and TRBJ2-3): EAGVTQSPTHLIKTRGQQATLRCSPISGHTSVYWYQQALGLGLQFLLWYDEGEERNRGNFPPRFSGRQFPNYSSELNVNALELEDSALYLCASSSGIGPLDTQYFGPGTRLTVL.

This clonotype was picked up a small number of times. This rearrangement joins TRBV2 to TRBJ1-1; a weak D match, TRBD1 (5 bases). Germline-derived CDR1 and CDR2 are SNHLY and FYNNEI. V was pared by 5 bases and J by 4 bases, with 11 bases between. The CDR3 loop spans 13 amino acids. CDR3 region: CASSQGRITEAFF. CDR3 DNA: TGTGCCAGCAGTCAGGGAAGAATCACTGAAGCTTTCTTT.

This clonotype came up many times. This chain connects TRBV27 to TRBJ2-7; 10 bases align to TRBD2. Germline lookup yields CDR1 MNHEY and CDR2 SMNVEV (reference sequence). CDR3 size: 16 residues. V lost 0 bases, J lost 2 bases, and 4 bases stayed unmatched. The CDR3 loop is CASSLSGLALTYEQYF. CDR3 DNA sequence: TGTGCCAGCAGTTTATCGGGACTAGCGCTGACCTACGAGCAGTACTTC.

This clonotype was picked up many times. The J gene is TRBJ2-1, the V gene TRBV4-2, with 11 bases fitting TRBD2. The junction had 7 bases not matched to a gene; V was cut back by 3 bases and J by 0 bases. The germline V gene has CDR1 LGHNA and CDR2 YNFKEQ. The CDR3 totals 18 residues. CDR3 DNA: TGTGCCAGCAGCCAGGGGACTAGCGGCCGAAGCTCCTACAATGAGCAGTTCTTC. This sequence encodes CASSQGTSGRSSYNEQFF.

This clonotype was picked up a small number of times. The chain employs TRBV6-1 and TRBJ2-7, with 8 positions matching TRBD1. The CDR3 has 15 residues. The J segment lost 2 bases and the V segment lost 6 bases, leaving 9 bases of the junction unmatched. Germline CDR1 reads MNHNS; CDR2 reads SASEGT. The CDR3 nucleotides are TGTGCCAGCAGCCCAACCCAGGGGGCCACCTACGAGCAGTACTTC. Translated, it gives CASSPTQGATYEQYF.

This clonotype came up many times. This sequence joins TRBV6-1 and TRBJ2-6, with 10 bases that match TRBD1. Germline V gene lookup returns CDR1 MNHNS and CDR2 SASEGT. The V segment lost 6 bases and the J segment 1 base; nucleotides outside the gene matches: 6. The CDR3 runs to 17 residues. The CDR3 DNA follows: TGTGCCAGCAGGACCCGGGACAGGGGTTCTGGGGCCAACGTCCTGACTTTC. It encodes CASRTRDRGSGANVLTF.

The chain links TRBV7-9 to TRBJ2-7, with 9 nucleotides matching TRBD2. Germline CDR1 and CDR2: SEHNR and FQNEAQ (reference sequence). The CDR3 totals 15 residues. Trimming took 5 bases from V and 4 from J; bases not matched to a gene: 9. The DNA for the CDR3 is TGTGCCAGCAGCCCACCCACCCTAGCGGGATACGAGCAGTACTTC. Translated, it gives CASSPPTLAGYEQYF. Drawing the rest from reference TRBV7-9 and TRBJ2-7, the complete variable domain is DTGVSQNPRHKITKRGQNVTFRCDPISEHNRLYWYRQTLGQGPEFLTYFQNEAQLEKSRLLSDRFSAERPKGSFSTLEIQRTEQGDSAMYLCASSPPTLAGYEQYFGPGTRLTVT.

Ten or more counts support this clonotype. The J gene is TRBJ2-7, the V gene TRBV4-3; 14 bases are shared with TRBD2. Germline V lookup: CDR1 LGHNA, CDR2 YSLEER. Trimming took 0 bases from V and 7 from J; bases not matched to a gene: 5. This CDR3 region has 16 residues. The chain's CDR3 is CASSQDGLAGGREQYF. The DNA for the CDR3 is TGCGCCAGCAGCCAAGATGGACTAGCGGGAGGTCGGGAGCAGTACTTC.

The chain employs TRBV7-9 and TRBJ2-7, with D maybe TRBD2 (6 bases). The CDR3 is made up of 16 amino acids. V lost 5 bases, J lost 5 bases, and 22 bases lay in between. CDR1 SEHNR and CDR2 FQNEAQ come from the germline V gene (reference sequence). The CDR3: CASSPLGDSEINEQYF. The CDR3 nucleotides are TGTGCCAGCAGCCCTTTGGGGGACTCCGAAATTAACGAGCAGTACTTC.

This clonotype was detected ten times or more. The chain carries TRBV12-3 or TRBV12-4 and TRBJ2-5, with 7 bases matching TRBD1. The CDR3 contains 15 residues. V shed 6 bases, J shed 5 bases, and the junction held 12 bases outside the gene matches. In nucleotides, the CDR3 is TGTGCCAGCAGCCCCTCGACAGGGTTGGCGGAGACCCAGTACTTC. Translated, it gives CASSPSTGLAETQYF.

This clonotype was detected many times. The J gene is TRBJ1-6, the V gene TRBV28, with 9 positions matching TRBD1. J gave up 8 bases and V 8 bases, and 7 bases lay outside the gene matches. The germline V gene has CDR1 MDHEN and CDR2 SYDVKM. The CDR3 loop spans 14 amino acids. The CDR3 loop reads CASCTGGAYSPLHF. CDR3 DNA sequence: TGTGCCAGCTGCACAGGGGGCGCTTATTCACCCCTCCACTTT.

This clonotype has just one count. This chain links TRBV7-6 with TRBJ2-2, with D uncertain. CDR3 length: 13 residues. V was trimmed by 2 bases and J by 7 bases, leaving 8 bases between them. CDR1 and CDR2 from the germline V gene are SGHVS and FNYEAQ. The chain's CDR3 is CASSLNLGGELFF. For the CDR3, the DNA is TGTGCCAGCAGCTTAAATCTCGGCGGGGAGCTGTTTTTT.

This clonotype showed up many times. The chain is built from TRBV7-2 and TRBJ1-1; 7 positions agree with TRBD1. The germline V gene encodes CDR1 SGHTA and CDR2 FQGNSA. This CDR3 region has 14 residues. The junction had 7 bases not matched to a gene; V was cut back by 5 bases and J by 4 bases. CDR3 nucleotide sequence: TGTGCCAGCAGCCCCCGACAGGGCGTCACTGAAGCTTTCTTT. This sequence encodes CASSPRQGVTEAFF.

This clonotype has a count of ten or more. The V and J genes are TRBV7-2 and TRBJ2-7; 7 bases match TRBD1. This CDR3 spans 15 amino acids. The germline gives CDR1 SGHTA, CDR2 FQGNSA. V shed 1 base, J shed 3 bases, and the junction held 6 bases outside the gene matches. In nucleotides, the CDR3 is TGTGCCAGCAGCTTAGATGGTGCAGGGGGCTACGAGCAGTACTTC. As protein: CASSLDGAGGYEQYF.

The chain is built from TRBV6-2 or TRBV6-3 and TRBJ2-7; 9 positions agree with TRBD1. From germline, CDR1 is MNHEY and CDR2 SVGEGT. Trimming at V came to 5 bases and at J to 5 bases, leaving 7 bases not matched to a gene. This CDR3 comprises 14 residues. CDR3 in DNA: TGTGCCAGCAGTCGGACAGGGGAGTCGGACGAGCAGTACTTC. Protein product: CASSRTGESDEQYF.

This clonotype was seen many times. This sequence joins TRBV6-5 and TRBJ2-7, with 10 positions matching TRBD1. This CDR3 is built from 15 residues. J lost 5 bases, V lost 5 bases, and 9 bases had no gene match. Germline values: CDR1 MNHEY, CDR2 SVGAGI. The CDR3 nucleotides read TGTGCCAGCAGTGTACTAACGGGGACAGGGGACGAGCAGTACTTC. This sequence encodes CASSVLTGTGDEQYF.